This TCR beta chain was obtained from a study of beta chain features in type 1 diabetes. The study reverse transcribed the entire isolated RNA, so it sequenced expressed TCRB transcripts. Clones were read by immunoSEQ multiplex PCR, and TCRdb kept only the in-frame ones, dropping some. This sample has fewer than 250,000 clones, with over 12% found just once. Overall study findings and caveats: In all four CD4+ subsets, TCRB CDR3 length was significantly, moderately reduced in type 1 diabetes.

Germline V lookup: CDR1 SGDLS, CDR2 YYNGEE. Trimming stripped 2 bases from V and 0 bases from J, with 12 bases between. CDR3 length: 15 residues. The table lists this clone with a few counts. Its antigen is not identified. The sequence was collected from a middle-aged woman in good health. Sequenced sample: naive CD4+ T cells from blood. The J gene is TRBJ2-7, the V gene TRBV9; D is unresolved. For the CDR3, the DNA is TGTGCCAGCAGCGTTGGTAACGGTGCCTCCTACGAGCAGTACTTC. This encodes CASSVGNGASYEQYF.